This TCR beta chain was profiled in a study of blood T cell repertoires in COVID-19. On the study more broadly: Samples of COVID-19 (acute and convalescent) were obtained from the United States, Italy and Spain. From T cells, B-cell-depleted T cells, or PBMCs came the material, which was cDNA or gDNA.

Trimming took 3 bases from V and 3 from J, leaving 16 bases between them. Germline loops: CDR1 GTSNPN, CDR2 SVGIG (reference sequence). There are 15 residues in the CDR3. One Seattle source followed patients from active infection through their disease course. This table comes from immunoSEQ multiplex PCR, and its TCRdb copy is limited to in-frame clones, with some not included. The repertoire holds about 220,000 clones, with 65% to 90% as singletons. The rearrangement links TRBV30 to TRBJ2-3; D is perhaps TRBD2 (7 bases). The sample consisted of peripheral blood. The sequence came from a woman in her seventies with COVID-19, enrolled during active disease. CDR3 amino acids: CAWSPLGGGTDTQYF. The CDR3 DNA reads as TGTGCCTGGAGCCCTTTAGGGGGGGGAACAGATACGCAGTATTTT.